This paragraph covers one T cell receptor (beta chain) sequence. This sample is part of a study of CD8 T cells in Susac syndrome. TCR beta sequencing covered blood CD8+ and CD4+ T cells. Germline CDR1 and CDR2: SNHLY and FYNNEI. V trimming: 7 bases; J trimming: 2 bases; junction bases outside the gene matches: 8. This CDR3 spans 14 amino acids. Reverse transcription of roughly 0.5 to 1 ug RNA was carried out with random hexamers. Amplification of TCR beta CDR3 across 54 Vbeta and 13 Jbeta was performed with immunoSEQ multiplex PCR. TCRdb reanalysed the immunoSEQ multiplex PCR reads using MiXCR and keeps one entry per CDR3 protein. Of roughly 130,000 distinct CDR3 sequences listed, 90% to 95% are singletons.

This chain uses TRBV2 with TRBJ2-7; 7 bases are a match to TRBD1. The source of this sequence is a human donor in good health. The material sequenced was CD4+ T cells from PBMCs. The CDR3 nucleotides read TGTGCCAGCACTTCCGGGACAGTACCCTACGAGCAGTACTTC. Translating it yields CASTSGTVPYEQYF.